This T cell receptor beta chain was identified in a study of blood T cell repertoires in COVID-19. The table came from immunoSEQ multiplex PCR; TCRdb's copy has only in-frame clones and leaves some out. In the table there are around 42,000 clones, approximately 85% of which are singletons. Germline assignment: CDR1 MDHEN and CDR2 SYDVKM. The CDR3 is 14 residues long. V shed 3 bases and J shed 4 bases, with 9 bases lying between them. The source material was peripheral blood. The chain links TRBV28 to TRBJ1-4, with D hard to call. This TCR came from a woman aged 70 to 79 in a cohort sampled during active COVID-19. CDR3 in amino acids: CASSFPGINEKLFF. As DNA, the CDR3 is TGTGCCAGCAGTTTTCCCGGGATTAATGAAAAACTGTTTTTT.